The rows below give T cell receptor beta chains drawn from one sample of a study of monozygotic twins with inflammatory bowel disease. TCRdb re-analyzed the 5' RACE reads; it lists each CDR3 protein once, without DNA. The sample totals a few hundred thousand distinct CDR3 sequences. The sequenced sample was blood. These TCRs come from a human donor with ulcerative colitis or Crohn's disease, or a healthy co-twin of an affected twin (not recorded which). The CDR3 runs from the conserved cysteine through the conserved F or W.

>TRBV7-2|TRBJ2-2
CASSYGFLTGELFF
>TRBV13|TRBJ2-1
CASSWGTGSSYNEQFF
>TRBV7-6|TRBJ2-1
CASSLAGGGFNEQFF
>TRBV20-1|TRBJ2-3
CSASPLAGFTGAQYF
>TRBV12-3/TRBV12-4|TRBJ2-3
CASSFSSGGVTQYF
>TRBV27|TRBJ2-1
CASSLSRGRGEQFF
>TRBV7-9|TRBJ2-3
CASRGAASTPSTDTQYF
>TRBV20-1|TRBJ1-1
CSAGVGLGNTEAFF
>TRBV5-8|TRBJ1-1
CASRSKGRGMNTEAFF
>TRBV12-3/TRBV12-4|TRBJ1-1
CASSRAGDGNTEAFF
>TRBV19|TRBJ1-2
CASSMLSGYGYTF
>TRBV20-1|TRBJ2-7
CSAPTSGGAYEQYF
>TRBV20-1|TRBJ1-5
CSIGRENQPQHF
>TRBV7-9|TRBJ2-1
CAIERGYNEQFF
>TRBV6-1|TRBJ2-2
CASTSWGQGAGGELFF
>TRBV6-1|TRBJ1-3
CASSEDQGRNTIYF
>TRBV29-1|TRBJ1-5
CSVLDGSNQPQHF
>TRBV20-1|TRBJ1-1
CSARVSANTEAFF